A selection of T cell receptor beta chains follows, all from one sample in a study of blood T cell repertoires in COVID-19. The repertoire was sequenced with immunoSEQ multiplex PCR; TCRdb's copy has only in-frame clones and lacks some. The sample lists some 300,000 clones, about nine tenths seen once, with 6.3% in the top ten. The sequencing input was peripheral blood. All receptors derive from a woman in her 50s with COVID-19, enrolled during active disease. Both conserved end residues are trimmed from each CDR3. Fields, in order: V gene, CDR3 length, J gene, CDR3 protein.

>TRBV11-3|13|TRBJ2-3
ASSLASGGPDTQY
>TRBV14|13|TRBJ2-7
ASSQAGSSSYEQY
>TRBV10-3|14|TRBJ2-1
AISGLPISSYNEQF
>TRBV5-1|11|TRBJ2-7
ASSLASGYEQY
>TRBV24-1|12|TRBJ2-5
ATSDGTPQETQY
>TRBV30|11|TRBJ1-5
AWSVRGLQPQH
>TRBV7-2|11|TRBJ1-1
ASNRGGIGEAF
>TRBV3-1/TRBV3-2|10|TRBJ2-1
ASSRNRGEQF
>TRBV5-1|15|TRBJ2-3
ASSFASGSLSNDTQY
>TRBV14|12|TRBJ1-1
ASSQVITDREAF
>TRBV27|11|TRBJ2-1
ASSLSGGSDEF
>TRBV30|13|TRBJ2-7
AWSGGPAGGYEQY
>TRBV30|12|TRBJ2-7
AWSGGTGAYEQY
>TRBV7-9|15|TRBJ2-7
ASSLGTGGDRAYEQY
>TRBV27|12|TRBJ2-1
ASSLWSSYNEQF
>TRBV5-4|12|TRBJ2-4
ASSLTSGSDIQY
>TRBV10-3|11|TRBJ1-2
AIRKTGDESYT
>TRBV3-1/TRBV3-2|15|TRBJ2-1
ASHPRYCGSLYNEQF
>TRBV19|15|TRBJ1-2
ASSIDWTGQANYGYT
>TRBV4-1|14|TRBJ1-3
ASSPLIRDSGNTIY
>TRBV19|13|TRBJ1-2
ASSFTSGTGEGYT
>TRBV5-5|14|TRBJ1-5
ASSLLPGQVNQPQH
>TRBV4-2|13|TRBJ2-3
ASSQDFGGADTQY
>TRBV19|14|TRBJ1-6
ASSRQPSSYNSPLH
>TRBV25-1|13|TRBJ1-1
ASSEEQGARHEAF
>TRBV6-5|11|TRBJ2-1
ASSRGNDNEQF
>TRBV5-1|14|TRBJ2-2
ASSSWRGLGAGELF
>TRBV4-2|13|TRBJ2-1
ASSQEGGQGIEQF
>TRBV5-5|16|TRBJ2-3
ASSFGPLGPSGTDTQY
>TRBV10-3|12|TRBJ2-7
ATRSSESSYEQY
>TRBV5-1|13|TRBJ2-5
ASSLAPQGAETQY
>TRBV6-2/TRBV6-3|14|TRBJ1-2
ASSYRSGRAGDGYT
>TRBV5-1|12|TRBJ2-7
ASSFWTASYEQY
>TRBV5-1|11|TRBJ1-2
ASSLSQNYGYT
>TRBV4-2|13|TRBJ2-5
ASSQERLPEETQY
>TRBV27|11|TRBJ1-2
ASSLGQGYGYT
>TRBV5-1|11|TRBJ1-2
ASSFLPDYGYT